These 20 T cell receptor beta chains came from one sample sequenced in a study of blood T cells in healthy people across ages. Next came a second PCR, run for roughly 6 to 11 cycles, which used a sample-barcoded 5' primer along with a J-beta primer mix. TCRdb re-derived calls from the 5' RACE reads in MiXCR, one entry per CDR3 protein. The sample records roughly 800,000 distinct CDR3 sequences, just under 25% being singletons. The same specimen was also included in a second study, on T cells of mothers and their children.

Specimen: blood. Source of these receptors: a boy younger than 18 in good health.

The chain recombines TRBV29-1 with TRBJ2-5; 7 nucleotides align to TRBD1. Gene TRBJ2-7 matches the end of the DNA better, so the J call may be wrong. CDR1 is SQVTM, CDR2 ANQGSEA, per germline. The CDR3 covers 12 residues. The CDR3 region has the DNA TGCAGCGCCCGGGACAGTGCCTACGAGCAGTACTTC. Translation: CSARDSAYEQYF.

This clonotype was detected only a few times. This sequence joins TRBV9 and TRBJ2-5; 9 bases line up with TRBD2. Germline CDR1 and CDR2: SGDLS and YYNGEE. This CDR3 is built from 15 residues. Trimming at V came to 1 base and at J to 3 bases, leaving 4 bases not matched to a gene. CDR3 in DNA: TGTGCCAGCAGCGTAACGCCTAGCGGGGAAGAGACCCAGTACTTC. Translating gives CASSVTPSGEETQYF.

The CDR3 loop is CASKLGTEAFF. The CDR3 DNA is TGTGCCAGCAAGTTAGGAACTGAAGCTTTCTTT. The V call is TRBV28, the J call TRBJ1-1, with D unresolved. Germline-derived CDR1 and CDR2 are MDHEN and SYDVKM. Trimming removed 7 bases from V and 5 bases from J, with 8 bases in between. CDR3 length equals 11 residues.

In this sample, this clonotype turned up a few times. This sequence joins TRBV5-5 and TRBJ2-5, with D hard to call. The CDR3 has 13 amino acids. V was clipped by 4 bases and J by 4 bases, with 11 bases between them. CDR1 is SGHKS and CDR2 is YYEKEE in the germline V gene (reference sequence). CDR3 sequence (DNA): TGTGCCAGCAGCAACCCGGGCGGAGAGACCCAGTACTTC. Translated, it gives CASSNPGGETQYF. The variable domain in full, completed from reference TRBV5-5 and TRBJ2-5, reads DAGVTQSPTHLIKTRGQQVTLRCSPISGHKSVSWYQQVLGQGPQFIFQYYEKEERGRGNFPDRFSARQFPNYSSELNVNALLLGDSALYLCASSNPGGETQYFGPGTRLLVL.

The table lists this clonotype with a few counts. The chain joins TRBV7-3 to TRBJ2-7, with 9 bases that match TRBD2. The CDR3 extends over 13 amino acids. V dropped 0 bases and J dropped 8; count of bases not matched to a gene: 2. The germline V gene has CDR1 SGHTA and CDR2 FQGTGA. CDR3 nucleotides: TGTGCCAGCAGCTTAACGGGACTAGCCAAGCAGTACTTC. The encoded protein is CASSLTGLAKQYF.

The chain recombines TRBV6-5 with TRBJ1-1, with D perhaps TRBD1 (6 bases). CDR3 length: 11 residues. Trimming shortened V by 10 bases and J by 11 bases, and 17 bases separated the two germline ends. Germline loops: CDR1 MNHEY, CDR2 SVGAGI. Written as DNA, the CDR3 is TGTGCCACCACAAACAGGGAGGGGGCTTTCTTT. Its protein product is CATTNREGAFF.

The chain is built from TRBV18 and TRBJ2-7; 10 bases fit TRBD2. The CDR3 has 15 amino acids. V dropped 4 bases and J dropped 6; count of bases not matched to a gene: 9. Germline CDR1 KGHSH, CDR2 LQKENI. The CDR3 DNA sequence: TGTGCCAGCTCACGGGAGCGGGGGGGCCTCCCCGAGCAGTACTTC. As protein: CASSRERGGLPEQYF.

This clonotype has a handful of counts. This chain links TRBV29-1 with TRBJ2-5; D ambiguous. This CDR3 is 15 amino acids long. V was pared by 7 bases and J by 5 bases, with 23 bases between. The germline CDR1 and CDR2 sequences are SQVTM and ANQGSEA. In DNA form, the CDR3 reads TGCAGCGCACGCCGAGGAGACTTTCGTGGGGAGACCCAGTACTTC. Protein: CSARRGDFRGETQYF.

This clonotype was recorded once. The J gene is TRBJ1-1, the V gene TRBV6-2 or TRBV6-3, with D perhaps matching TRBD1 (5 bases). Trimming cost V 2 bases and J 4 bases, with 11 bases left between them. The CDR3 contains 14 residues. CDR1 and CDR2 from the germline V gene are MNHEY and SVGEGT. The CDR3 nucleotides read TGTGCCAGCAGTTACGACTGGGGGGGCACTGAAGCTTTCTTT. This encodes CASSYDWGGTEAFF.

In its sample, this clonotype was seen a few times. This chain uses TRBV3-1 with TRBJ1-1, with D tentatively TRBD1 (5 bases). The CDR3 contains 13 residues. Germline V gene sequence: CDR1 LGHDT, CDR2 YNNKEL (reference sequence). Trimming stripped 6 bases from V and 5 bases from J, with 13 bases between. The CDR3 protein is CASRVRERTEAFF. CDR3 bases: TGTGCCAGCAGGGTCAGGGAGAGGACTGAAGCTTTCTTT.

The CDR3 coding sequence is TGCGCCAGCAGCCAAGAATGGGAGTATGGAGCTTTCTTT. Amino acid sequence: CASSQEWEYGAFF. The chain combines TRBV4-1 with TRBJ1-1; D gene uncertain. V gave up 0 bases and J gave up 10 bases, with 12 bases separating them. The CDR3 sequence is 13 residues long. Germline lookup yields CDR1 MGHRA and CDR2 YSYEKL.

This sequence joins TRBV7-2 and TRBJ1-6; 9 bases line up with TRBD1. V was clipped by 1 base and J by 9 bases; unmatched bases: 1. This CDR3 is 14 amino acids long. The V gene's germline CDR1 is SGHTA and CDR2 FQGNSA. This CDR3 is CASSLVDRGSPLHF. The CDR3 DNA follows: TGTGCCAGCAGCTTAGTGGACAGGGGTTCACCCCTCCACTTT.

The DNA for the CDR3 is TGCGCCGGGGGGATCTCGGAGACAGATACGCAGTATTTT. Residues: CAGGISETDTQYF. The V gene is TRBV4-1, the J gene TRBJ2-3; D is possibly TRBD2 (6 bases). CDR3 length: 13 residues. Trimming shortened V by 11 bases and J by 3 bases, and 15 bases separated the two germline ends. CDR1 is MGHRA and CDR2 is YSYEKL in the germline V gene.

The chain employs TRBV12-3 or TRBV12-4 and TRBJ2-2, with 10 bases aligning to TRBD1. V was clipped by 5 bases and J by 2 bases; unmatched bases: 11. The CDR3 is 18 residues long. CDR3 residues: CASSPPTGTGDNTGELFF. In DNA form, the CDR3 reads TGTGCCAGCAGTCCTCCCACCGGGACAGGGGACAACACCGGGGAGCTGTTTTTT.

The CDR3 protein is CSASDTNRVGYTF. CDR3 DNA sequence: TGCAGTGCTAGTGATACGAACAGGGTTGGCTACACCTTC. V and J are TRBV20-1 and TRBJ1-2; D is perhaps TRBD1 (6 bases). The CDR3 spans 13 residues. V lost 3 bases to trimming and J lost 7 bases, with 15 bases between them. Germline CDR1 reads DFQATT; CDR2 reads SNEGSKA (reference sequence).

This chain uses TRBV28 with TRBJ2-6; D gene uncertain. This CDR3 is 15 amino acids long. The V gene lost 6 bases and the J gene lost 2 bases, with 11 bases spanning the gap. Per germline, CDR1 MDHEN and CDR2 SYDVKM. The CDR3 sequence is CASRTSTTGANVLTF. In DNA, the CDR3 is TGTGCCAGCAGGACAAGCACCACTGGGGCCAACGTCCTGACTTTC.

A few counts support this clonotype. The chain has TRBV29-1 and TRBJ1-4; unclear D gene. CDR1 and CDR2 from the germline V gene are SQVTM and ANQGSEA. This CDR3 has 11 residues. V was pared by 1 base and J by 8 bases, with 5 bases between. The CDR3 nucleotides are TGCAGCGTTGAAGTGGGGGAAAAACTGTTTTTT. Translation gives CSVEVGEKLFF.

This chain connects TRBV2 to TRBJ2-5, with D possibly matching TRBD1 (5 bases). The tail of the sequence fits TRBJ2-1 better, so the J call may be wrong. Germline V gene data show CDR1 as SNHLY and CDR2 as FYNNEI. CDR3 size: 11 residues. CDR3 DNA sequence: TGTGCCAGCAACACAGGAGCTAGACAGTTCTTC. This gives the protein CASNTGARQFF.

This clonotype was counted between two and nine times. The chain links TRBV20-1 to TRBJ1-1; TRBD1 aligns across 10 bases. Per germline, CDR1 DFQATT and CDR2 SNEGSKA (reference sequence). This CDR3 spans 17 amino acids. The V and J ends lost 0 bases and 5 bases, in that order; junction bases with no gene match: 12. The CDR3 nucleotides are TGCAGTGCTAGAGATCGTGAGACAGGGGGCGCGGGGACTGAAGCTTTCTTT. Translating it yields CSARDRETGGAGTEAFF.

The chain carries TRBV12-3 or TRBV12-4 and TRBJ2-5, with 9 bases that match TRBD1. Gene TRBJ2-1 matches the end of the DNA better, so the J call may be wrong. The CDR3 covers 15 residues. The CDR3 DNA follows: TGTGCCAGCAGCCTGGGACAGGGTCCATGGGGTGAGCAGTTCTTC. Translated: CASSLGQGPWGEQFF.